What follows are 32 T cell receptor beta chains derived from one specimen sequenced in a study of T cell responses to AZD1222 COVID-19 vaccine. TCRdb's copy holds only in-frame clones and misses some; the assay was immunoSEQ multiplex PCR. There are around 130,000 clones in the sample; nearly 95% occur only once, and around 5.4% lies in the top ten. The sample consisted of peripheral blood, taken on day 0 of AZD1222 vaccination. The receptors originated from an adult in good health.

By share, this clone counts as medium-sized. The chain employs TRBV27 and TRBJ2-7, with D tentatively TRBD2 (5 bases). Trimming took 2 bases from V and 2 from J, leaving 13 bases between them. The germline V gene has CDR1 MNHEY and CDR2 SMNVEV (reference sequence). CDR3 length: 15 amino acids. CDR3 residues: CASSLTAGLAYEQYF. The CDR3 DNA follows: TGTGCCAGCAGTTTAACCGCGGGCTTAGCCTACGAGCAGTACTTC.

This chain uses TRBV7-6 with TRBJ2-1; 10 bases are a match to TRBD2. The V gene end was trimmed by 5 bases and the J gene end by 3 bases; junction bases not matched to a gene: 13. Germline lookup yields CDR1 SGHVS and CDR2 FNYEAQ. The CDR3 sequence is 18 residues long. The CDR3, as DNA: TGTGCCAGCAGCGCGAGGCCTAGCGGGAGAAACCTCTACAATGAGCAGTTCTTC. Amino acids: CASSARPSGRNLYNEQFF.

The chain has TRBV15 and TRBJ2-1; 8 bases map to TRBD2. The CDR3 sequence is 14 residues long. Per germline, CDR1 LNHNV and CDR2 YYDKDF (reference sequence). V shed 0 bases and J 7 bases; nucleotides not matched to a gene: 2. CDR3: CATSRESSGNEQFF. CDR3 nucleotide sequence: TGTGCCACCAGCAGAGAGTCTAGCGGGAATGAGCAGTTCTTC.

The chain combines TRBV9 with TRBJ1-1, with D possibly TRBD1 on 5 matching bases. Trimming shortened V by 4 bases and J by 3 bases, and 16 bases separated the two germline ends. Germline V gene lookup returns CDR1 SGDLS and CDR2 YYNGEE. The CDR3 loop spans 15 amino acids. The CDR3 coding sequence is TGTGCCAGCAGCCTCGACGGGGGTTGGGACACTGAAGCTTTCTTT. Translation gives CASSLDGGWDTEAFF.

V gene TRBV5-1 combines with J gene TRBJ2-7; D assignment may be TRBD1 or TRBD2 (5 bases each). The CDR3 runs 15 residues. V dropped 3 bases and J dropped 3 bases, with 16 bases sitting between them. The germline V gene encodes CDR1 SGHRS and CDR2 YFSETQ. The CDR3 sequence: CASSSTGTASYEQYF. In nucleotides, the CDR3 is TGCGCCAGCAGCTCGACCGGGACCGCAAGCTACGAGCAGTACTTC.

This chain uses TRBV5-1 with TRBJ2-2, with a possible D match to TRBD1 (6 bases). V shed 4 bases and J shed 7 bases, with 20 bases lying between them. The germline V gene has CDR1 SGHRS and CDR2 YFSETQ. The CDR3 totals 16 residues. CDR3 nucleotides: TGCGCCAGCAGCCCAACCACAGGGCTTGGAAACGGGGAGCTGTTTTTT. It encodes CASSPTTGLGNGELFF.

This clone came up once. The genes are TRBV7-3 and TRBJ1-1; D not certain. V lost 2 bases and J lost 4, with 11 bases in between. There are 14 residues in the CDR3. Germline V CDR1 and CDR2: SGHTA, FQGTGA. For the CDR3, the DNA is TGTGCCAGCAGCTTAGACCCAGGCGGCACTGAAGCTTTCTTT. Translation: CASSLDPGGTEAFF.

This chain connects TRBV18 to TRBJ1-1; possible D gene TRBD1, 5 bases. The CDR3 loop spans 14 amino acids. CDR1 is KGHSH, CDR2 LQKENI, per germline. The V and J ends lost 3 bases and 9 bases respectively, with 17 bases between them. CDR3: CASSPPPPQGKAFF. The CDR3 DNA reads TGTGCCAGCTCACCGCCCCCTCCCCAGGGAAAAGCTTTCTTT.

The V and J genes are TRBV7-8 and TRBJ1-2; D perhaps matches TRBD1 (5 bases). Trimming left V 5 bases short and J 4 bases short, with 14 bases between. The CDR3 sequence is 14 residues long. Germline CDR1 reads SGHVS; CDR2 reads FQNEAQ. The DNA for the CDR3 is TGTGCCAGCAGCCCTTGGGGGGGATCCTATGGCTACACCTTC. Translation gives CASSPWGGSYGYTF.

The J gene is TRBJ1-2, the V gene TRBV14, with no clear D. Trimming removed 0 bases at V and 4 bases at J, with 12 bases between. The CDR3 sequence is 15 residues long. Per the germline V gene, CDR1 is SGHDN and CDR2 is FVKESK. The CDR3 DNA reads TGTGCCAGCAGCCAAGATGCCATTGCGGTCTATGGCTACACCTTC. The encoded protein is CASSQDAIAVYGYTF.

This chain uses TRBV19 with TRBJ2-3, with 11 bases identical to TRBD1. Trimming removed 5 bases from V and 3 bases from J; junction bases left unmatched: 4. The CDR3 is 15 amino acids. Germline V gene sequence: CDR1 LNHDA, CDR2 SQIVND (reference sequence). CDR3 bases: TGTGCCAGTAGTGGGACAGGGGGGGGTACAGATACGCAGTATTTT. Its translation is CASSGTGGGTDTQYF.

The count of this clone is one. This sequence joins TRBV6-5 and TRBJ2-7; maybe TRBD1 (5 bases). CDR1 MNHEY and CDR2 SVGAGI come from the germline V gene. Trimming removed 2 bases from V and 5 bases from J, with 13 bases in between. The CDR3 length is 14 residues. CDR3 nucleotides: TGTGCCAGCAGTTACCGACAGAGTTCCCACGAGCAGTACTTC. This gives the protein CASSYRQSSHEQYF.

CDR3 in amino acids: CASSKYHRAQSTDKNIQYF. CDR3 in DNA: TGTGCCAGCTCAAAGTACCACAGGGCCCAATCGACGGATAAAAACATTCAGTACTTC. This chain links TRBV18 with TRBJ2-4, with a weak D call TRBD1 (6 bases). The V gene lost 5 bases and the J gene lost 4 bases, with 27 bases spanning the gap. Germline V gene data show CDR1 as KGHSH and CDR2 as LQKENI. The CDR3 length is 19 residues.

This clone was recorded only once. The chain has TRBV7-9 and TRBJ2-7; 8 bases are shared with TRBD2. CDR3 length: 16 residues. Germline lookup yields CDR1 SEHNR and CDR2 FQNEAQ (reference sequence). Unmatched junction bases numbered 9, after V lost 4 bases and J lost 1 base. CDR3 residues: CASSSKPGLESYEQYF. DNA for the CDR3: TGTGCCAGCAGCTCGAAACCGGGACTAGAGTCCTACGAGCAGTACTTC.

V usage is TRBV3-1 (or the pseudogene TRBV3-2) and J usage is TRBJ1-1; weak D call: TRBD1 (5 bases). The germline gives CDR1 LGHDT, CDR2 YNNKEL (reference sequence). Between the trimmed V and J ends, which lost 4 bases and 6 bases, there was a span of 24 bases. CDR3 length: 17 residues. The CDR3 here is CASSPRIGGRVSPEAFF. CDR3 nucleotide sequence: TGTGCCAGCAGCCCTCGTATCGGTGGCAGGGTTTCCCCTGAAGCTTTCTTT.

The chain links TRBV5-1 to TRBJ1-1; D is unclear. Germline V CDR1 and CDR2: SGHRS, YFSETQ. Trimming took 6 bases from V and 0 from J, leaving 9 bases between them. This CDR3 is built from 13 residues. The CDR3 nucleotides are TGCGCCAGCACCGGACGGTTGAACACTGAAGCTTTCTTT. Its translation: CASTGRLNTEAFF. Filled out from reference TRBV5-1 and TRBJ1-1, the complete variable domain reads KAGVTQTPRYLIKTRGQQVTLSCSPISGHRSVSWYQQTPGQGLQFLFEYFSETQRNKGNFPGRFSGRQFSNSRSEMNVSTLELGDSALYLCASTGRLNTEAFFGQGTRLTVV.

The sample holds one count of this clone. V is TRBV13 and J is TRBJ2-1, with a weak D call TRBD2 (6 bases). Trimming pared 5 bases from V and 0 bases from J, leaving 11 bases between. There are 15 residues in the CDR3. In germline, CDR1 is PRHDT, CDR2 FYEKMQ (reference sequence). CDR3 nucleotide sequence: TGTGCCAGCAGCCCGGCGGGGAGCTCCTACAATGAGCAGTTCTTC. Protein: CASSPAGSSYNEQFF.

The chain couples TRBV3-1 (or the pseudogene TRBV3-2) to TRBJ2-5; the D is unclear. Germline V gene lookup returns CDR1 LGHDT and CDR2 YNNKEL (reference sequence). There are 13 residues in the CDR3. The ends were cut back, 4 bases at V and 2 bases at J, with 8 bases in the middle. The CDR3 DNA is TGTGCCAGCAGCCCGACACCGCAAGAGACCCAGTACTTC. Protein sequence: CASSPTPQETQYF.

The chain carries TRBV5-8 and TRBJ1-2; a possible D gene is TRBD1 (5 bases). The CDR3 covers 14 residues. CDR1 is SGHTS, CDR2 YDEGEE, per germline. V lost 7 bases and J lost 8, with 21 bases in between. The CDR3 sequence: CASGNTGAGGGYTF. The CDR3 coding sequence is TGTGCCAGCGGCAATACCGGGGCTGGAGGCGGCTACACCTTC. The full variable domain, rest sourced from reference TRBV5-8 and TRBJ1-2, is EAGVTQSPTHLIKTRGQQATLRCSPISGHTSVYWYQQALGLGLQFLLWYDEGEERNRGNFPPRFSGRQFPNYSSELNVNALELEDSALYLCASGNTGAGGGYTFGSGTRLTVV.

The V gene is TRBV28, the J gene TRBJ1-3, with D hard to call. Germline V CDR1 and CDR2: MDHEN, SYDVKM. This CDR3 is built from 15 residues. V dropped 6 bases and J dropped 0 bases, with 12 bases sitting between them. CDR3 loop: CASSSSGYSGNTIYF. CDR3 nucleotides: TGTGCCAGCAGCTCCTCCGGTTACTCTGGAAACACCATATATTTT.

The rearrangement uses TRBV3-1 (or the pseudogene TRBV3-2) and TRBJ1-4; D remains unclear. The CDR3 length is 14 residues. V was pared by 6 bases and J by 5 bases, with 13 bases between. Germline V lookup: CDR1 LGHDT, CDR2 YNNKEL (reference sequence). The CDR3 loop reads CASSSSQPNEKLFF. The DNA of the CDR3 is TGTGCCAGCAGTAGTTCCCAGCCCAATGAAAAACTGTTTTTT.

The chain joins TRBV6-5 to TRBJ2-7; D call uncertain. Germline CDR1 MNHEY, CDR2 SVGAGI. CDR3 size: 14 residues. Trimming stripped 5 bases from V and 1 base from J, with 12 bases between. The CDR3: CASSPRIPSYEQYF. CDR3 coding DNA: TGTGCCAGCAGTCCTCGAATCCCTTCCTACGAGCAGTACTTC.

This sequence joins TRBV7-2 and TRBJ2-1; no reliable D call. V gave up 4 bases and J gave up 2 bases, with 3 bases separating them. The CDR3 consists of 12 residues. Germline CDR1 and CDR2: SGHTA and FQGNSA. CDR3 in amino acids: CASSSPYNEQFF. CDR3 nucleotide sequence: TGTGCCAGCAGCTCCCCCTACAATGAGCAGTTCTTC.

J is TRBJ2-4 and V is TRBV25-1; D gene unclear. Germline V gives CDR1 MGHDK, CDR2 SYGVNS. The CDR3 covers 14 residues. V was shortened by 2 bases and J by 7 bases, with 12 bases between the two germline ends. CDR3: CASSEERRGNIQYF. The CDR3 nucleotides are TGTGCCAGCAGTGAAGAACGGCGAGGTAACATTCAGTACTTC.

V and J are TRBV27 and TRBJ1-1; D call uncertain. Germline V gene sequence: CDR1 MNHEY, CDR2 SMNVEV (reference sequence). Trimming pared 2 bases from V and 3 bases from J, leaving 10 bases between. The CDR3 extends over 14 amino acids. CDR3 in DNA: TGTGCCAGCAGTTTAATATCGGGGTACACTGAAGCTTTCTTT. Translating it yields CASSLISGYTEAFF.

The chain uses TRBV5-1 and TRBJ2-1, with unresolved D. This CDR3 is 12 amino acids long. V was trimmed by 0 bases and J by 10 bases, leaving 8 bases between them. From germline, CDR1 is SGHRS and CDR2 YFSETQ. The DNA of the CDR3 is TGCGCCAGCAGCTTGGCTATTGGAGAGCAGTTCTTC. It specifies CASSLAIGEQFF.

The gene calls are TRBV5-4 and TRBJ1-1, with D perhaps matching TRBD1 (6 bases). V was trimmed by 4 bases and J by 0 bases, leaving 16 bases between them. From germline, CDR1 is SGHNT and CDR2 YYREEE (reference sequence). The CDR3 is 16 amino acids. CDR3 region: CASSSPDRTMNTEAFF. The DNA of the CDR3 is TGTGCCAGCAGCAGCCCGGACAGAACCATGAACACTGAAGCTTTCTTT.

The sample holds a few counts of this clone. J is TRBJ1-2 and V is TRBV2; 7 bases map to TRBD1. V gave up 3 bases and J gave up 5 bases; unmatched junction bases: 6. The CDR3 is 14 residues long. CDR1 SNHLY and CDR2 FYNNEI come from the germline V gene. CDR3 bases: TGTGCCAGCAGTGACAGGGGGGTATCTTATGGCTACACCTTC. The encoded protein is CASSDRGVSYGYTF.

The chain has TRBV27 and TRBJ1-2; no reliable D call. V was pared by 4 bases and J by 7 bases, with 10 bases between. The CDR3 consists of 12 residues. Looked up from germline, CDR1 is MNHEY and CDR2 is SMNVEV (reference sequence). This CDR3 is CASSSGFSGYTF. CDR3 bases: TGTGCCAGCAGTTCGGGGTTCTCTGGCTACACCTTC.

The V and J genes are TRBV5-1 and TRBJ2-5; no clear D gene. CDR3 size: 12 residues. CDR1 is SGHRS, CDR2 YFSETQ, per germline. The V and J ends lost 0 bases and 7 bases respectively, with 7 bases between them. CDR3 region: CASSLELGTQYF. CDR3 DNA: TGCGCCAGCAGCTTGGAACTGGGGACCCAGTACTTC.

The CDR3 DNA reads as TGTGCTAGTGGTTTGGACCCTACCCCGATTAGAGAAGCTTTCTTT. Its translation is CASGLDPTPIREAFF. This chain joins TRBV12-5 and TRBJ1-1; no definite D call. This CDR3 contains 15 residues. The V end lost 1 base, the J end lost 8 bases, and 17 bases lay between the germline ends. Per germline, CDR1 LGHNT and CDR2 FRNRAP.

This sequence joins TRBV28 and TRBJ2-1; D is uncertain. This CDR3 has 13 amino acids. Germline V gives CDR1 MDHEN, CDR2 SYDVKM. V shed 3 bases and J shed 3 bases, with 6 bases lying between them. CDR3 bases: TGTGCCAGCAGTTTCCGAAGCTACAATGAGCAGTTCTTC. Translation: CASSFRSYNEQFF.